The 25 T cell receptor beta chains presented below share a single source sample, sequenced in a study of blood T cell repertoires in COVID-19. TCRdb's copy holds only in-frame clones and misses some; the assay was immunoSEQ multiplex PCR. Among 120,000 or so clones, 82% were seen once, and the ten largest hold 9.5% to 13%. The source material was peripheral blood. The receptors were gathered from a human donor in a cohort sampled during active COVID-19.

The chain combines TRBV21-1 with TRBJ2-1; whether TRBD2, the table's D call, matches the DNA was not checked. TRBV21-1 is a known pseudogene. This CDR3 comprises 15 residues. The CDR3 spells CASSITRGLGNEQFF. The CDR3 coding sequence is TGTGCCAGCAGCATAACCCGGGGACTAGGGAATGAGCAGTTCTTC.

The chain employs TRBV10-2 and TRBJ1-1; TRBD1 matches at 8 bases. Germline CDR1 and CDR2: WSHSY and SAAADI. This CDR3 is 14 amino acids long. V lost 1 base, J lost 3 bases, and 1 base stayed unmatched. CDR3 in amino acids: CASSEYRGYTEAFF. The CDR3 nucleotides are TGCGCCAGCAGTGAGTACAGGGGGTACACTGAAGCTTTCTTT.

The V and J genes are TRBV6-6 and TRBJ2-3, with D unclear. V was cut by 2 bases and J by 4 bases, with 4 bases left in between. The CDR3 extends over 12 amino acids. Looked up from germline, CDR1 is MNHNY and CDR2 is SVGAGI (reference sequence). CDR3 bases: TGTGCCAGCAGTTACCGGGCAGATACGCAGTATTTT. Its translation is CASSYRADTQYF.

The V gene is TRBV5-6, the J gene TRBJ2-7; D not certain. The germline CDR1 and CDR2 sequences are SGHDT and YYEEEE. CDR3 length equals 14 residues. V was trimmed by 1 base and J by 3 bases, leaving 11 bases between them. The CDR3 DNA follows: TGTGCCAGCAGCTTGTTGTCTCAGTTCTACGAGCAGTACTTC. Amino acid sequence: CASSLLSQFYEQYF.

J is TRBJ2-2 and V is TRBV7-2; 9 bases match TRBD1. Losses at the gene ends were 5 bases for V and 6 bases for J; bases not matched to a gene: 4. The CDR3 covers 14 residues. Germline lookup yields CDR1 SGHTA and CDR2 FQGNSA. DNA of the CDR3: TGTGCCAGCAGCCCGACAGGGGGTCCCGGGGAGCTGTTTTTT. Translated: CASSPTGGPGELFF.

CDR3 nucleotides: TGCGCCAGCAGCTTTCCGCCCGCGGGGGGAGCGAACACCGGGGAGCTGTTTTTT. Protein product: CASSFPPAGGANTGELFF. The gene calls are TRBV5-1 and TRBJ2-2, with 8 bases that match TRBD2. The V and J ends lost 2 bases and 0 bases, in that order; junction bases with no gene match: 9. The length of the CDR3 is 18 residues. The germline V gene encodes CDR1 SGHRS and CDR2 YFSETQ.

This clone was seen only a few times. V usage is TRBV4-1 and J usage is TRBJ1-2; D might be TRBD1 (5 bases). The CDR3 has 15 amino acids. V lost 0 bases and J 8 bases, leaving 16 bases between the germline ends. From germline, CDR1 is MGHRA and CDR2 YSYEKL. In DNA form, the CDR3 reads TGCGCCAGCAGCCAAGACCGCCCAGGGTATGGCGGCTACACCTTC. Protein product: CASSQDRPGYGGYTF.

A few counts support this clone. V is TRBV12-3 or TRBV12-4 and J is TRBJ2-1, with TRBD2 identical over 8 bases. The ends lost 6 bases at V and 4 bases at J; junction bases unmatched: 2. This CDR3 spans 13 amino acids. The CDR3 nucleotides read TGTGCCAGCAGGGTAGCGGGGTACAATGAGCAGTTCTTC. It specifies CASRVAGYNEQFF.

This sequence joins TRBV29-1 and TRBJ1-5, with 8 bases fitting TRBD1. J was trimmed by 7 bases and V by 6 bases; bases with no gene match: 8. The CDR3 totals 13 residues. From germline, CDR1 is SQVTM and CDR2 ANQGSEA. CDR3 protein: CSVVRTGTQPQHF. The CDR3 nucleotides are TGCAGCGTCGTCCGGACAGGGACGCAGCCCCAGCATTTT. The full variable domain, completed using reference TRBV29-1 and TRBJ1-5, is SAVISQKPSRDICQRGTSLTIQCQVDSQVTMMFWYRQQPGQSLTLIATANQGSEATYESGFVIDKFPISRPNLTFSTLTVSNMSPEDSSIYLCSVVRTGTQPQHFGDGTRLSIL.

The V gene is TRBV7-2, the J gene TRBJ1-6; 9 bases fit TRBD1. Trimming took 4 bases from V and 5 from J; bases not matched to a gene: 3. The length of the CDR3 is 15 residues. Germline V gives CDR1 SGHTA, CDR2 FQGNSA. CDR3 loop: CASSWGQGDNSPLHF. The DNA of the CDR3 is TGTGCCAGCAGCTGGGGACAGGGAGATAATTCACCCCTCCACTTT.

In this sample, this clone turned up once. J is TRBJ2-5 and V is TRBV7-2; maybe TRBD2 (7 bases). Germline V gene data show CDR1 as SGHTA and CDR2 as FQGNSA. The CDR3 loop spans 15 amino acids. V dropped 5 bases and J dropped 4 bases, with 17 bases sitting between them. CDR3 in amino acids: CASSRNGGAGETQYF. The CDR3 DNA reads TGTGCCAGCAGCCGTAATGGGGGGGCCGGAGAGACCCAGTACTTC.

The chain uses TRBV6-2 or TRBV6-3 and TRBJ2-7; 12 bases are shared with TRBD2. V lost 2 bases and J lost 12; bases outside the gene matches: 8. There are 14 residues in the CDR3. Germline-derived CDR1 and CDR2 are MNHEY and SVGEGT. CDR3 loop: CASSYPGGTSGPYF. The CDR3 bases are TGTGCCAGCAGTTACCCAGGAGGGACTAGCGGGCCGTACTTC.

The rearrangement links TRBV5-1 to TRBJ2-7, with 7 bases identical to TRBD2. Germline CDR1 SGHRS, CDR2 YFSETQ. The length of the CDR3 is 17 residues. Trimming took 0 bases from V and 7 from J; bases not matched to a gene: 16. This chain's CDR3 is CASSLGGYPGTTEEQYF. In nucleotides, the CDR3 is TGCGCCAGCAGCTTGGGAGGATACCCCGGGACTACCGAAGAGCAGTACTTC.

The chain carries TRBV5-6 and TRBJ2-5; 7 bases align to TRBD2. CDR1 is SGHDT, CDR2 YYEEEE, per germline. Trimming took 4 bases from V and 2 from J; bases not matched to a gene: 17. The CDR3 covers 18 residues. The CDR3, as DNA: TGTGCCAGCAGCCCGGACCGCCGTAGGACTAGGGAACAAGAGACCCAGTACTTC. Translating gives CASSPDRRRTREQETQYF.

The rearrangement joins TRBV28 to TRBJ1-2; perhaps TRBD1 as D (5 bases). The CDR3 consists of 13 residues. The ends were cut back, 2 bases at V and 2 bases at J, with 6 bases in the middle. Germline V lookup: CDR1 MDHEN, CDR2 SYDVKM. CDR3 in amino acids: CASSLTGNYGYTF. The CDR3 region has the DNA TGTGCCAGCAGTTTAACAGGCAACTATGGCTACACCTTC.

This chain uses TRBV11-3 with TRBJ2-3, with a weak D call TRBD2 (7 bases). The germline V and J ends were trimmed by 5 bases and 1 base, with 13 bases remaining between them. The CDR3 length is 15 residues. CDR1 is SGHNT, CDR2 YENEEA, per germline. The CDR3 region is CASSDVGGGTDTQYF. The CDR3, as DNA: TGTGCCAGCAGCGACGTAGGGGGGGGCACAGATACGCAGTATTTT.

The rearrangement uses TRBV29-1 and TRBJ1-2, with 9 bases fitting TRBD1. The V gene's germline CDR1 is SQVTM and CDR2 ANQGSEA. Trimming cost V 1 base and J 8 bases; bases outside gene matches: 8. The CDR3 sequence is 14 residues long. This chain's CDR3 is CSVEAAGTGYGYTF. In DNA form, the CDR3 reads TGCAGCGTTGAAGCAGCCGGGACAGGGTACGGCTACACCTTC.

This clone is a singleton in its sample. The chain employs TRBV5-8 and TRBJ2-3; 7 bases match TRBD2. The CDR3 runs to 16 residues. Germline V gene lookup returns CDR1 SGHTS and CDR2 YDEGEE. Germline trimming cut 3 bases from V and 0 bases from J; bases unmatched to any gene: 7. CDR3 protein: CASSSERRGSTDTQYF. The CDR3 nucleotides are TGTGCCAGCAGCTCGGAGAGGCGGGGGAGCACAGATACGCAGTATTTT.

This clone was seen a single time. This chain connects TRBV19 to TRBJ2-6; the match to TRBD2 covers 10 bases. This CDR3 has 24 amino acids. Looked up from germline, CDR1 is LNHDA and CDR2 is SQIVND (reference sequence). Unmatched junction bases numbered 25, after V lost 5 bases and J lost 0 bases. As DNA, the CDR3 is TGTGCCAGTAGTCCCCATGGGAAGGGGGTTGTAGCGGGGGGACCCATCTCTGGGGCCAACGTCCTGACTTTC. Translated: CASSPHGKGVVAGGPISGANVLTF.

V is TRBV5-1 and J is TRBJ2-5; weak D call: TRBD1 (7 bases). This CDR3 contains 15 residues. CDR1 is SGHRS and CDR2 is YFSETQ in the germline V gene. Trimming removed 4 bases from V and 2 bases from J, with 15 bases in between. The CDR3 sequence: CASSPYRGGQETQYF. The CDR3 DNA is TGCGCCAGCAGCCCATACAGGGGAGGTCAAGAGACCCAGTACTTC.

This clone occurred a few times. The chain is built from TRBV5-8 and TRBJ1-5; D is unclear. V dropped 3 bases and J dropped 0 bases, with 13 bases sitting between them. This CDR3 spans 16 amino acids. Germline V gene sequence: CDR1 SGHTS, CDR2 YDEGEE. The CDR3 bases are TGTGCCAGCAGCTGGAGGGAGGGCCTTAGCAATCAGCCCCAGCATTTT. This translates into CASSWREGLSNQPQHF.

This rearrangement joins TRBV7-6 to TRBJ1-1; 8 bases are shared with TRBD1. The CDR3 spans 14 residues. Germline CDR1 is SGHVS and CDR2 is FNYEAQ. V shed 5 bases, J shed 4 bases, and the junction held 6 bases outside the gene matches. The CDR3 protein is CASSPRTGTTEAFF. For the CDR3, the DNA is TGTGCCAGCAGCCCGAGGACAGGGACCACTGAAGCTTTCTTT.

The chain links TRBV24-1 to TRBJ2-5; D is possibly TRBD1 (7 bases). This CDR3 contains 15 residues. In germline, CDR1 is KGHDR, CDR2 SFDVKD. V lost 2 bases to trimming and J lost 2 bases, with 11 bases between them. CDR3 coding DNA: TGTGCCACCAGTGATTACAGGGGAGGTCAAGAGACCCAGTACTTC. Its translation is CATSDYRGGQETQYF.

V is TRBV18 and J is TRBJ2-5, with no clear D. CDR1 and CDR2 (germline): KGHSH, LQKENI. V was trimmed by 6 bases and J by 0 bases, leaving 5 bases between them. The CDR3 totals 12 residues. The CDR3 sequence is CASSHYQETQYF. DNA for the CDR3: TGTGCCAGCTCTCACTACCAAGAGACCCAGTACTTC.

The genes are TRBV28 and TRBJ2-2; D gene unclear. The ends were cut back, 6 bases at V and 4 bases at J, with 9 bases in the middle. Germline lookup yields CDR1 MDHEN and CDR2 SYDVKM. This CDR3 contains 13 residues. The CDR3 spells CASSIPGTGELFF. In DNA, the CDR3 is TGTGCCAGCAGCATACCGGGCACCGGGGAGCTGTTTTTT.